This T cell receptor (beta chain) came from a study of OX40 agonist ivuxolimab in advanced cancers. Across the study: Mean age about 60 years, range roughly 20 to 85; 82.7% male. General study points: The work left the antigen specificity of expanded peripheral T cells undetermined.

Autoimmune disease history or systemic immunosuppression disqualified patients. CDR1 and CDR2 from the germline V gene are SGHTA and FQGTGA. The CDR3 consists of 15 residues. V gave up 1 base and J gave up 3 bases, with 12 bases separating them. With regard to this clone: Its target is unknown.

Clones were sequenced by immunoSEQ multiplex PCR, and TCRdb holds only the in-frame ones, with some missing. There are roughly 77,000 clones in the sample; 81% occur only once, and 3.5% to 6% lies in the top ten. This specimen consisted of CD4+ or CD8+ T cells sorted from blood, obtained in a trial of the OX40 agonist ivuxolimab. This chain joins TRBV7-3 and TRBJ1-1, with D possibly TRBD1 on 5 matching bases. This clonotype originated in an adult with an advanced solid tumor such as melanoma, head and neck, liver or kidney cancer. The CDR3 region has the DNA TGTGCCAGCAGCTTAAGAACGGGGCCAGACACTGAAGCTTTCTTT. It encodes CASSLRTGPDTEAFF.